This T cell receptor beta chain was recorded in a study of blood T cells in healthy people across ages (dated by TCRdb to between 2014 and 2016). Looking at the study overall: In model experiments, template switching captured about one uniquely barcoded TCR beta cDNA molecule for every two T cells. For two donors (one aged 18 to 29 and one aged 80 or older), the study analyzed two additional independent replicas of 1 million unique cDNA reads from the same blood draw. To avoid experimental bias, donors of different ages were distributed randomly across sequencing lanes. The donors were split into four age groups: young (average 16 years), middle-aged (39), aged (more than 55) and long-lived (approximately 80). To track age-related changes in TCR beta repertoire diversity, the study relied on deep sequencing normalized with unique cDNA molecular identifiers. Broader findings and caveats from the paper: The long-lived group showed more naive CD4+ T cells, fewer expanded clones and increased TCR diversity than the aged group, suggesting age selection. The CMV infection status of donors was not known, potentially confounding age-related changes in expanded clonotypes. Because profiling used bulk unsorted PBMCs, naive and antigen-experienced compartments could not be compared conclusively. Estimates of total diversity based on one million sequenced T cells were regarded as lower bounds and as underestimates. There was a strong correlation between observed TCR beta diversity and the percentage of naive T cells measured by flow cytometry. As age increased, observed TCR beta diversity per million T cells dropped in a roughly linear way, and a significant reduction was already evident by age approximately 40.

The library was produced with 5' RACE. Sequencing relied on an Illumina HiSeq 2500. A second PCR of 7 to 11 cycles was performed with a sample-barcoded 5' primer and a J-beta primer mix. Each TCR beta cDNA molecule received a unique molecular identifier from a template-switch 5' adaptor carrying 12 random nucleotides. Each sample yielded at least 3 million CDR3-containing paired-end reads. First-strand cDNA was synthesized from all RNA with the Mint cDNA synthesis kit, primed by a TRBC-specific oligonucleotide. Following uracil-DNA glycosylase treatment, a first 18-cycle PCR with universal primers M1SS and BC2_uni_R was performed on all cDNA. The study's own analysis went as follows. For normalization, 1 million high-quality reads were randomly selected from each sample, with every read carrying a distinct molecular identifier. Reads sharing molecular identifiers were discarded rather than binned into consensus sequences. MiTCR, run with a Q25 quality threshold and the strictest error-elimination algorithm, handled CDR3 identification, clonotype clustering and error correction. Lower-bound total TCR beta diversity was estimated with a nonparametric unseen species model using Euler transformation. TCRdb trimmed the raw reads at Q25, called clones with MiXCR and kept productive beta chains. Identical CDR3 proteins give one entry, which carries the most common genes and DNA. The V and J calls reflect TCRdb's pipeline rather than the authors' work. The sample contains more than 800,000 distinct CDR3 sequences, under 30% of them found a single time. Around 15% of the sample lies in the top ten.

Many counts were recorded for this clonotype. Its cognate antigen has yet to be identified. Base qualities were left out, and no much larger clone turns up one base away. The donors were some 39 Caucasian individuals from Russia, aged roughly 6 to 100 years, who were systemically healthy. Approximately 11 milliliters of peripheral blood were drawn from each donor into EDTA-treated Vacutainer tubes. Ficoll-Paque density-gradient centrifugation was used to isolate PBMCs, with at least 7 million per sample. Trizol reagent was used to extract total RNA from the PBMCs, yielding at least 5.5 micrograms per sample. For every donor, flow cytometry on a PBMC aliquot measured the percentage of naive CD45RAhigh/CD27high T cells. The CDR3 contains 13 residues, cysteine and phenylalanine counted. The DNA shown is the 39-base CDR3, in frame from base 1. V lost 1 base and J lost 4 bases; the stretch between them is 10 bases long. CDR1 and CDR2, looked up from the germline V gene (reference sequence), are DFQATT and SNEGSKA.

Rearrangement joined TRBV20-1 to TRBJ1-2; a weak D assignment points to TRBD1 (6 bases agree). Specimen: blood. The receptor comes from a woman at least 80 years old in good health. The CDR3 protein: CSARGTAPYGYTF. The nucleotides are TGCAGTGCTAGAGGGACAGCCCCCTATGGCTACACCTTC.